The 9 T cell receptor beta chains in this list originate from one sample, sequenced in a study of blood T cell repertoires in COVID-19. The data were produced by immunoSEQ multiplex PCR, yet TCRdb's version contains in-frame clones alone and is incomplete. The repertoire has approximately 250,000 clones, 70% to 90% of them found once; the top ten carry approximately 1%. Sequenced sample: PBMCs or T cells enriched from blood (not recorded which). Source of these receptors: a woman in her twenties or thirties who had recovered from COVID-19.

The J gene is TRBJ1-2, the V gene TRBV2; weak D call: TRBD1 (5 bases). Trimming removed 5 bases at V and 1 base at J, with 11 bases between. Germline CDR1 and CDR2: SNHLY and FYNNEI. This CDR3 has 14 amino acids. The CDR3 loop is CASSRQNYNYGYTF. CDR3 coding DNA: TGTGCCAGCAGTAGACAGAATTATAACTATGGCTACACCTTC.

The chain uses TRBV4-1 and TRBJ2-5; D is perhaps TRBD2 (6 bases). V was clipped by 2 bases and J by 5 bases, with 12 bases between them. The CDR3 runs 14 residues. Germline-derived CDR1 and CDR2 are MGHRA and YSYEKL. The CDR3 spells CASSQLASMETQYF. CDR3 bases: TGCGCCAGCAGCCAACTAGCGAGTATGGAGACCCAGTACTTC.

The J gene is TRBJ2-7, the V gene TRBV27; possible D gene TRBD1, 5 bases. This CDR3 contains 14 residues. Trimming shortened V by 5 bases and J by 5 bases, and 16 bases separated the two germline ends. Germline CDR1 MNHEY, CDR2 SMNVEV (reference sequence). CDR3 bases: TGTGCCAGCAGTCAAAGGGCCAGGGAAGACGAGCAGTACTTC. It translates to CASSQRAREDEQYF.

This chain joins TRBV28 and TRBJ2-7, with D tentatively TRBD2 (7 bases). Germline V CDR1 and CDR2: MDHEN, SYDVKM. The V end was cut by 9 bases, the J end by 9 bases, with 21 bases between. The CDR3 sequence is 13 residues long. The CDR3 region has the DNA TGTGCCAGTAGGGGGACGGGGGGCGAGCGGCAGTACTTC. This codes for CASRGTGGERQYF.

The chain combines TRBV11-3 with TRBJ2-4; 7 nucleotides line up with TRBD1. The CDR3 is made up of 17 amino acids. V lost 4 bases, J lost 0 bases, and 9 bases stayed unmatched. CDR1 is SGHNT, CDR2 YENEEA, per germline. The DNA for the CDR3 is TGTGCCAGCAGCTCCATCCTACAGGGGCTAGCCAAAAACATTCAGTACTTC. Translation gives CASSSILQGLAKNIQYF.

V and J are TRBV27 and TRBJ1-5; D is unclear. Germline CDR1 MNHEY, CDR2 SMNVEV (reference sequence). The V end lost 2 bases, the J end lost 9 bases, and 17 bases lay between the germline ends. The CDR3 spans 15 residues. CDR3 nucleotides: TGTGCCAGCAGTTTAAAGGCCACTAGGGCAGGGCCCCAGCATTTT. Translating it yields CASSLKATRAGPQHF.

CDR3 bases: TGTGCCAGCTCACAAGACAGAAACCAAATTGAAGCTTTCTTT. Encoded protein: CASSQDRNQIEAFF. The chain employs TRBV18 and TRBJ1-1; a weak D match, TRBD1 (5 bases). This CDR3 is 14 amino acids long. Trimming shortened V by 4 bases and J by 7 bases, and 16 bases separated the two germline ends. Looked up from germline, CDR1 is KGHSH and CDR2 is LQKENI.

The rearrangement links TRBV20-1 to TRBJ2-2, with a weak D call TRBD1 (6 bases). The CDR3 runs 11 residues. Trimming shortened V by 4 bases and J by 6 bases, and 6 bases separated the two germline ends. The germline CDR1 and CDR2 sequences are DFQATT and SNEGSKA (reference sequence). DNA for the CDR3: TGCAGTGCTAACAGGGCCGGGGAGCTGTTTTTT. It translates to CSANRAGELFF.

This CDR3 reads CASSETAGGPGELFF. In DNA, the CDR3 is TGTGCCAGCAGTGAAACTGCGGGAGGGCCTGGGGAGCTGTTTTTT. This sequence joins TRBV6-1 and TRBJ2-2; 9 bases match TRBD2. This CDR3 comprises 15 residues. Germline V gives CDR1 MNHNS, CDR2 SASEGT. With 2 bases clipped from V and 8 bases from J, the junction kept 6 bases outside the gene matches.